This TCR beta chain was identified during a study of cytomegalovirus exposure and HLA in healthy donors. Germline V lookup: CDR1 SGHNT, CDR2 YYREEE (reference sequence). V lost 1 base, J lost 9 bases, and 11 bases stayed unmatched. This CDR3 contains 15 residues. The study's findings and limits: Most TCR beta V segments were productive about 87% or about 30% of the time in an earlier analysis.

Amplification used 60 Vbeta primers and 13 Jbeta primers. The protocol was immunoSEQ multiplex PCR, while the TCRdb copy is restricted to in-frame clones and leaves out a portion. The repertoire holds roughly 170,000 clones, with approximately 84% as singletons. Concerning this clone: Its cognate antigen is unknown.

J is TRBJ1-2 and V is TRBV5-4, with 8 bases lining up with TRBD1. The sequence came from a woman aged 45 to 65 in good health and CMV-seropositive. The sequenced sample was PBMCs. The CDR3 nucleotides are TGTGCCAGCAGCTTGCGGACAGGGTCAGAGGGTCGCTACACCTTC. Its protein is CASSLRTGSEGRYTF.